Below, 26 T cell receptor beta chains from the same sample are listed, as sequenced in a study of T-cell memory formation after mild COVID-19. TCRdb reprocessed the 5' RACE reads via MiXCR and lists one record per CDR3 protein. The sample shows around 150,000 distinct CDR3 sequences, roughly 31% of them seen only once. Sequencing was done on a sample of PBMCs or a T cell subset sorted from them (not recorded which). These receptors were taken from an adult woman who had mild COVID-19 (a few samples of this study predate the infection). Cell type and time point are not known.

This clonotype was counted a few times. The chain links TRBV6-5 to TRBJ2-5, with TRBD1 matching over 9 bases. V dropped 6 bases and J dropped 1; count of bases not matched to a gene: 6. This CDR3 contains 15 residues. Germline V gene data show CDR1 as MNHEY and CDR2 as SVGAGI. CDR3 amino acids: CASSPGTGTQETQYF. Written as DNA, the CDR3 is TGTGCCAGCAGCCCCGGGACAGGGACCCAAGAGACCCAGTACTTC.

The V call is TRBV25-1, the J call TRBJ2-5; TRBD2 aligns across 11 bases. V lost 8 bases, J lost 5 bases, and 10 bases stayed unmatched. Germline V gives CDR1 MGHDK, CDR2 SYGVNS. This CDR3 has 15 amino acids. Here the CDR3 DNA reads TGTGCCAGCGGGTTGACTAGCGGGACGGGGGAGACCCAGTACTTC. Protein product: CASGLTSGTGETQYF.

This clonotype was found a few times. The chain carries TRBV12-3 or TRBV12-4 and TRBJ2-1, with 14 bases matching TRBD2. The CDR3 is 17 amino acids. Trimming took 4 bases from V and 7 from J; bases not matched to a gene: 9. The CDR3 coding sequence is TGTGCCAGCAGTTCCTCCGGGACTAGCGGGAGAAGAAATGAGCAGTTCTTC. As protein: CASSSSGTSGRRNEQFF.

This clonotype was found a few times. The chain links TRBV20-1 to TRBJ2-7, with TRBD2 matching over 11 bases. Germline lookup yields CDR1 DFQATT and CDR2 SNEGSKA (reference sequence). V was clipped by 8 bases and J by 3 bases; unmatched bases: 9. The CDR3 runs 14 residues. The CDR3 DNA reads TGCAGTCCGAAGTCCCTAGCGGGGGGCTACGAGCAGTACTTC. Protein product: CSPKSLAGGYEQYF.

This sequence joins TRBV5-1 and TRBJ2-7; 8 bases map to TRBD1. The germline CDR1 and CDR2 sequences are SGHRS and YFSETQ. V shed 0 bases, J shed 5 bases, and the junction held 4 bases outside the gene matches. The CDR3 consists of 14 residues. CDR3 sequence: CASSLDQGANEQYF. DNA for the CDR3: TGCGCCAGCAGCTTGGATCAGGGGGCGAACGAGCAGTACTTC. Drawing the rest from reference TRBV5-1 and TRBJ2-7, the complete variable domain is KAGVTQTPRYLIKTRGQQVTLSCSPISGHRSVSWYQQTPGQGLQFLFEYFSETQRNKGNFPGRFSGRQFSNSRSEMNVSTLELGDSALYLCASSLDQGANEQYFGPGTRLTVT.

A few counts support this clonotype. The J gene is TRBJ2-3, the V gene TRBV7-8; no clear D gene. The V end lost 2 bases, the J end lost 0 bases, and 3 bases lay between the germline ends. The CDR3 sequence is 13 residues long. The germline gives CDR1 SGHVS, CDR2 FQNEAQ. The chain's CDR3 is CASSLLSTDTQYF. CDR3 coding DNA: TGTGCCAGCAGCTTACTAAGCACAGATACGCAGTATTTT.

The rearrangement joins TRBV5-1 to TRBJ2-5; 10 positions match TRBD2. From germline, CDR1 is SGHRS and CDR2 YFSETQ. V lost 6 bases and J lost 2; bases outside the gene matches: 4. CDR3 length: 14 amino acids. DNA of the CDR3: TGCGCCAGCATCCAGCGGGGGGGTCAAGAGACCCAGTACTTC. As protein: CASIQRGGQETQYF.

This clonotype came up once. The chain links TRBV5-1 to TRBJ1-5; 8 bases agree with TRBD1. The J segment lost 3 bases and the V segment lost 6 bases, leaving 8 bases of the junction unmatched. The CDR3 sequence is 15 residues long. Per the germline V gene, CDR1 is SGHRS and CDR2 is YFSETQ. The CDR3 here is CASTMTGAPNQPQHF. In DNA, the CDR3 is TGCGCCAGCACCATGACAGGGGCCCCCAATCAGCCCCAGCATTTT.

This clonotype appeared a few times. In nucleotides, the CDR3 is TGTGCCAGCAGGCACCCCGGTTTCCGGGACACCAACGGGAATGAGCAGTTCTTC. It codes for CASRHPGFRDTNGNEQFF. This chain links TRBV7-8 with TRBJ2-1, with D possibly TRBD1 on 6 matching bases. Trimming pared 6 bases from V and 7 bases from J, leaving 28 bases between. Germline V gene lookup returns CDR1 SGHVS and CDR2 FQNEAQ. The CDR3 is 18 amino acids.

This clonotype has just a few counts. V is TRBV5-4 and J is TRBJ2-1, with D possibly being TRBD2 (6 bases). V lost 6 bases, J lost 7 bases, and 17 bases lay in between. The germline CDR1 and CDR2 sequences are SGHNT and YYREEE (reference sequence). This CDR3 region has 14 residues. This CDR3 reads CASTFGLARNEQFF. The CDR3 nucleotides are TGTGCCAGCACCTTTGGGCTAGCGAGGAATGAGCAGTTCTTC.

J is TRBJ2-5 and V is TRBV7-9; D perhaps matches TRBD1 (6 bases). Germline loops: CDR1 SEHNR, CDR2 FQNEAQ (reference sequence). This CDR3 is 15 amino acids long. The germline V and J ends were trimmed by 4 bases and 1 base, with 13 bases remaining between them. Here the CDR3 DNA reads TGTGCCAGCAGCTGGCTCAGGGGCCTCCAAGAGACCCAGTACTTC. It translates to CASSWLRGLQETQYF.

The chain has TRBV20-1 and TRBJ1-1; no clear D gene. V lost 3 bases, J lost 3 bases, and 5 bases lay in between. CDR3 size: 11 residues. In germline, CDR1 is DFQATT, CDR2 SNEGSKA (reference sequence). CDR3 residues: CSARKDTEAFF. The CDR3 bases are TGCAGTGCTAGGAAGGACACTGAAGCTTTCTTT.

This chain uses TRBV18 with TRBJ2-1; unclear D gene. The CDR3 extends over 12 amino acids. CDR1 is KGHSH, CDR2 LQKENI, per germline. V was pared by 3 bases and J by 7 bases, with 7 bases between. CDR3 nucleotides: TGTGCCAGCTCACCGCATGCGAATGAGCAGTTCTTC. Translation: CASSPHANEQFF.

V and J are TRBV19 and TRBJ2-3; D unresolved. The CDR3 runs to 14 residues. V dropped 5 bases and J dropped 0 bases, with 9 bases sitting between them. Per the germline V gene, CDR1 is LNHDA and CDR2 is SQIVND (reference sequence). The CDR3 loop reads CASSLQRSTDTQYF. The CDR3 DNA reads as TGTGCCAGTAGTTTACAGCGAAGCACAGATACGCAGTATTTT.

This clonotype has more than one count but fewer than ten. CDR3 coding DNA: TGTGCCACCAGTGACCCAACCACGACAGGATACTACAATGAGCAGTTCTTC. As protein: CATSDPTTTGYYNEQFF. The rearrangement joins TRBV24-1 to TRBJ2-1; D is possibly TRBD1 (6 bases). The ends were cut back, 4 bases at V and 3 bases at J, with 18 bases in the middle. The V gene's germline CDR1 is KGHDR and CDR2 SFDVKD. The CDR3 covers 17 residues.

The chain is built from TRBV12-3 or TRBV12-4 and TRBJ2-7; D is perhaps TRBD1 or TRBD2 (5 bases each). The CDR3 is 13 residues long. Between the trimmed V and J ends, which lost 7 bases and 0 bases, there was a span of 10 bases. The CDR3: CASNRGPSYEQYF. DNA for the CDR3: TGTGCCAGCAATCGGGGACCCTCCTACGAGCAGTACTTC.

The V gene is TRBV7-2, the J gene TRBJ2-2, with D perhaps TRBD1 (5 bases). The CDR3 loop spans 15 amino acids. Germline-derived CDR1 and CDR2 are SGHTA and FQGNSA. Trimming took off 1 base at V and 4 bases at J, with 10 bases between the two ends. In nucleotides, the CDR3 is TGTGCCAGCAGCTTAGAAGGGGCAGTCACCGGGGAGCTGTTTTTT. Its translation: CASSLEGAVTGELFF.

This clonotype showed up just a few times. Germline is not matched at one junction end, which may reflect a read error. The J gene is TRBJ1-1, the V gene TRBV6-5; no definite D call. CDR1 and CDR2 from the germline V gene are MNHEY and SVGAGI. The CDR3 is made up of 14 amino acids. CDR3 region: CASTSVGVNTEAFF. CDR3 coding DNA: TGTGCCAGCACCTCAGTCGGGGTGAATACTGAAGCTTTCTTT.

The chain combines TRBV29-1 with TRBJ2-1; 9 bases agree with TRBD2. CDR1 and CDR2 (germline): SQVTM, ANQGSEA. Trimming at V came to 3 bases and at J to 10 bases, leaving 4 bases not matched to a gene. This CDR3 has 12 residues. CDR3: CSVEGLAGEQFF. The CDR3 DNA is TGCAGCGTTGAGGGACTAGCCGGCGAGCAGTTCTTC.

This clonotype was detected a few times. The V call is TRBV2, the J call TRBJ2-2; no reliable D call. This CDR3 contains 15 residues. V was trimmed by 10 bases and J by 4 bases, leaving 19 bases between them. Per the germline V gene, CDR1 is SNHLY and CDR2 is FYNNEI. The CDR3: CANNPRPVGTGELFF. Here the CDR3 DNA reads TGTGCCAACAACCCCCGGCCAGTCGGCACCGGGGAGCTGTTTTTT.

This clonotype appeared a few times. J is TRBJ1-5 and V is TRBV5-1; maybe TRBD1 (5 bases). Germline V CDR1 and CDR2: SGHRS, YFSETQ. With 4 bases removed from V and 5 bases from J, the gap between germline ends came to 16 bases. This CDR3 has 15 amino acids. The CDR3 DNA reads TGCGCCAGCAGCCCCCGAAGGGGAAGAGATCAGCCCCAGCATTTT. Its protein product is CASSPRRGRDQPQHF.

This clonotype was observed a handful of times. The CDR3 spells CASSLFGTGTEQYF. The CDR3 coding sequence is TGTGCCAGCAGCTTGTTCGGGACAGGGACCGAGCAGTACTTC. The chain employs TRBV5-5 and TRBJ2-7; 9 nucleotides agree with TRBD1. This CDR3 comprises 14 residues. J lost 6 bases, V lost 1 base, and 5 bases had no gene match. The V gene's germline CDR1 is SGHKS and CDR2 YYEKEE (reference sequence).

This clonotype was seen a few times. CDR3 residues: CASSHRGGDTQYF. DNA for the CDR3: TGTGCCAGCAGCCACCGGGGAGGAGATACGCAGTATTTT. The rearrangement joins TRBV5-5 to TRBJ2-3, with a tentative D call TRBD2 (6 bases). The CDR3 contains 13 residues. Trimming took off 4 bases at V and 5 bases at J, with 11 bases between the two ends. Germline V gene lookup returns CDR1 SGHKS and CDR2 YYEKEE (reference sequence).

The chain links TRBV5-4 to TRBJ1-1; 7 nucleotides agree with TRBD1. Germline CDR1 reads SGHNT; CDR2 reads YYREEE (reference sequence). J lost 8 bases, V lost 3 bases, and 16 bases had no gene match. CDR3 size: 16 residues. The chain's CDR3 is CASSSSWRGRNSEAFF. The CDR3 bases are TGTGCCAGCAGCTCCTCCTGGAGGGGGCGTAATTCCGAAGCTTTCTTT.

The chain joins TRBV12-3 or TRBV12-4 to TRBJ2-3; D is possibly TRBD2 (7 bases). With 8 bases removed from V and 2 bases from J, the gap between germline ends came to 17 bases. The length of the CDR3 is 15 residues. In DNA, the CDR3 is TGTGCCAGCGGGTCGACGGGGGGCCTCACAGATACGCAGTATTTT. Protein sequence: CASGSTGGLTDTQYF.

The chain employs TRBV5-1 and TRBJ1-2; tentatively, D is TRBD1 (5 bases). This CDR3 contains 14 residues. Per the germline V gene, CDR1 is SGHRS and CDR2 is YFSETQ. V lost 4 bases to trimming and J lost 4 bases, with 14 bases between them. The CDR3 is CASSQEGITYGYTF. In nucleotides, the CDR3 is TGCGCCAGCAGCCAGGAGGGGATTACCTATGGCTACACCTTC.